This TCR beta chain originates from a study of T cells after yellow fever vaccination. Findings of the study overall: Re-detected after boosting: most primary clones, 96% of CD4 and 80% to 90% of CD8.

The CDR3 has 15 amino acids. The V end lost 0 bases, the J end lost 1 base, and 10 bases lay between the germline ends. Germline CDR1 and CDR2: MNHEY and SVGAGI. TCR cDNA was made by 5'RACE template switching, adding a universal primer site and UMIs. MiXCR, run by TCRdb on the 5' RACE reads, gives a single entry per CDR3 protein. The table shows hundreds of thousands of distinct CDR3 sequences, with over 9% occurring only once. There are a few counts of this clonotype. What it recognizes is unknown. V usage is TRBV6-5 and J usage is TRBJ2-7; D gene uncertain. The sequences come from PBMCs, collected on the day of the yellow fever booster vaccination. This receptor was obtained from a man aged 30-40 years who received the YFV17D yellow fever vaccine. Here the CDR3 reads CASSYSATDSYEQYF. CDR3 bases: TGTGCCAGCAGTTACTCAGCGACCGATTCCTACGAGCAGTACTTC.